This TCR beta chain derives from a study of technical replicates of blood from a handful of donors (dated by TCRdb to the late 2010s). As regards this clone: Its antigen is currently not known. Per-base qualities were not stored, and no clone one base away is much larger.

The library was produced with the immunoSEQ multiplex PCR assay. As stored in TCRdb, this immuneACCESS dataset retains in-frame rearrangements with V and J assigned. A fraction of the clones does not appear; measured against another copy, unresolved V genes explain less than half of the discrepancy, and the remainder lacks a known reason. Present in this sample are 70,000 or so clones, around 92% of which were seen just once. The top ten constitute 0.42% of the sample. The germline ends are 15 bases apart after V is trimmed by 6 bases and J by 11 bases. CDR1 and CDR2, looked up from the germline V gene, are SGHAT and FQNNGV. From its cysteine to its phenylalanine, the CDR3 spans 12 amino acids. Only the CDR3 portion is preserved as DNA: 36 bases, with reading frame beginning at the first base.

This clonotype was sampled from a human donor in good health. Here the chain combines TRBV11-2 and TRBJ2-3; the D gene remains uncertain. The sample was T cells isolated from PBMCs. CDR3 sequence: CASSFQALGQYF. The DNA reads as follows: TGTGCCAGCAGTTTCCAAGCTCTAGGGCAGTATTTT.